What follows describes a single T cell receptor beta chain. Germline V gives CDR1 SGHRS, CDR2 YFSETQ. V was clipped by 4 bases and J by 11 bases, with 19 bases between them. This CDR3 comprises 14 residues. This sample is part of a study of Tregs in tolerant kidney transplant recipients. The protocol was immunoSEQ multiplex PCR, while the TCRdb copy is restricted to in-frame clones and leaves out a portion. The sample shows some 74,000 clones, 91% of them seen only once. The TCR originated in a human donor who received a combined kidney and bone marrow transplant. The specimen comprised Tregs from blood, sampled before the transplant. The V and J genes are TRBV5-1 and TRBJ2-4; D may be TRBD1 or TRBD2 (5 bases each). The CDR3: CASSPTAGTGVQYF. In nucleotides, the CDR3 is TGCGCCAGCAGCCCGACCGCCGGGACCGGAGTTCAGTACTTC.